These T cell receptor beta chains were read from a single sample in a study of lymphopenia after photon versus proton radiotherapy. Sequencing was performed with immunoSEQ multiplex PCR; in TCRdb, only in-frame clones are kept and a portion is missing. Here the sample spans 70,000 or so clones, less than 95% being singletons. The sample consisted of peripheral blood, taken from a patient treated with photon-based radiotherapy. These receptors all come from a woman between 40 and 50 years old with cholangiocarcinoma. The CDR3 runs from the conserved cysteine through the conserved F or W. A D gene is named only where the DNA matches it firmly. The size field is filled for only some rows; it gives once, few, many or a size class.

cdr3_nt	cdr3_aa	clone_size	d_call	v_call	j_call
TGTGCCAGCAGCCAAGGTACCGTATCTGGAAACACCATATATTTT	CASSQGTVSGNTIYF	-	-	TRBV4-2	TRBJ1-3
TGTGCCAGCAGCTGGTGGGGCCCCACGAACAATGAGCAGTTCTTC	CASSWWGPTNNEQFF	-	-	TRBV7-2	TRBJ2-1
TGCAGCGTCCGAAAAACTAGCGGGGGCTCCTACAATGAGCAGTTCTTC	CSVRKTSGGSYNEQFF	once	TRBD2	TRBV29-1	TRBJ2-1
TGTGCCAGCAGCCGGGGGACTAACCGGAACACTGAAGCTTTCTTT	CASSRGTNRNTEAFF	-	-	TRBV5-6	TRBJ1-1
TGCGCCAGCAGCTTGGCGGCTAGCGGGAGGGCCCTCGACAATGAGCAGTTCTTC	CASSLAASGRALDNEQFF	once	TRBD2	TRBV5-1	TRBJ2-1
TGTGCCAGCAGTCTGTCTAGCGGAAGACGCGAGCAGTACTTC	CASSLSSGRREQYF	-	TRBD2	TRBV28	TRBJ2-7
TGTGCCAGCAAGACAAGCACCGGGGAGCTGTTTTTT	CASKTSTGELFF	-	-	TRBV28	TRBJ2-2
TGCGCCAGCACCGGACAGTTGGGATCACCCCTCCACTTT	CASTGQLGSPLHF	few	-	TRBV10-1	TRBJ1-6
TGTGCCTGGAGTGCGGGACAGTCCTCCTACAATGAGCAGTTCTTC	CAWSAGQSSYNEQFF	-	TRBD1	TRBV30	TRBJ2-1
TGTGCCAGCAGCTTATCTGGGGAGTCCTACGAGCAGTACTTC	CASSLSGESYEQYF	-	-	TRBV7-8	TRBJ2-7
TGTGCCAGCGGGAGGACAGGGGGCATCGAGACCCAGTACTTC	CASGRTGGIETQYF	-	TRBD1	TRBV28	TRBJ2-5
TGTGCCAGCAGTTTAGGGGGGCCCGGAAACACCATATATTTT	CASSLGGPGNTIYF	-	-	TRBV27	TRBJ1-3
TGTGCCAGCAGCCAAGGTTCCAGGGGGAATTCACCCCTCCACTTT	CASSQGSRGNSPLHF	-	TRBD1	TRBV14	TRBJ1-6